The entry below gives a single T cell receptor (beta chain) sequence along with its context. What antigen it recognizes has not been identified. Base qualities are missing; no much larger clone stands one base away. The data belong to a study of cytomegalovirus exposure and HLA in healthy donors (dated by TCRdb to the late 2010s). About the study as a whole: In an earlier analysis of 587 of the donors, 276 Gb of sequence data and just under 120 million unique TCR beta sequences from roughly 180 million T cells were reported. The study aimed to test whether cataloging public T cell receptors could reveal signatures of past pathogen exposure. Both class I and class II loci were covered by HLA typing, at four-digit resolution. Four to six DR-DQ haplotypes were handled as single units for association and clustering, since linkage in the cohort was strong. Every discovery cohort repertoire had been produced on one sequencing platform. High-throughput TCR immunosequencing, statistical association of individual TCRs with disease status, and machine learning were combined to predict cytomegalovirus infection status. Besides the first cohort of roughly 660 subjects, a separate validation cohort made up of some 110 different subjects was used. The genetic ancestry cluster associated with self-reported Caucasian donors included around 76% of the roughly 380 genotyped donors. Across about 370 genotyped donors of the cohort, an average of about 200,000 unique TCR beta nucleotide sequences per donor were sequenced, and roughly 18% of those sequences were non-productive. About 300 gigabases of sequencing data and 78 million or so unique TCR sequences were included in an early release covering under 650 HLA-typed donors. A later analysis re-analyzed previously published TCR beta repertoires from approximately 670 donors and added high-resolution HLA genotyping to study TCR occurrence patterns. The later analysis used no new phenotypic data to find candidate immune exposures, relying instead on TCR beta sequences and their occurrence across donors. Using immunosequencing, the study profiled T cell repertoires from fewer than 700 subjects and related those repertoires to cytomegalovirus serostatus. The number of donors typed differed by locus, with roughly 620-630 for A, B, C, DRB1 and DQB1, roughly 520 for DQA1, under 610 for DPA1, and around 450 for DPB1. Donor age, sex, ethnicity and CMV serostatus were compiled together with the repertoire data. In an earlier analysis of 500 to 650 of the donors, high-throughput TCR beta sequencing was used to judge whether each TCR beta V gene segment behaved as functional or pseudogenic. A later genetic analysis used genome-wide SNP genotypes for 398 of the 666 donors, treating that subset as a discovery cohort. The research as a whole found: Specific HLA alleles were associated with around 18,000 TCR beta sequences at a false discovery rate of 0.05 in a later analysis. In a later analysis, HLA-associated TCR beta chains showed more clonal expansion and lower generation probabilities than non-associated chains that were equally common. A cluster of highly shared sequence variants was judged likely to represent a technical artifact of the sequencing pipeline. The earlier analysis of about 600 of the donors excluded seventeen rarely observed V segments, including chromosome 9 orphons, because counts were too low. In vitro tests confirmed that a few of the cytomegalovirus-associated TCR beta chains recognize cytomegalovirus antigens. Some IMGT-functional V segments, including TRBV6-2 and TRBV6-3, could not be distinguished by the 87-base-pair reads and were therefore excluded. Compared with the 666-donor mean, donors in an Asian-associated ancestry cluster had fewer N-insertions in productive TCRs, according to a later genetic analysis. The study listed 150 to 200 TCR beta chains as associated with cytomegalovirus. In both the original and validation cohorts, the classifier was reported to diagnose cytomegalovirus status with high specificity and sensitivity. In a later analysis, several top co-occurrence clusters were reported to appear linked to parvovirus B19, influenza, CMV and Epstein-Barr virus. For the cohort, immune exposure information was limited to CMV serostatus. Because HLA typing was unavailable for some donors at each locus, only the typed subset was used in association tests. The presence/absence analyses assumed that sequencing depth was roughly uniform across donors, and that assumption may not be true. Broadly in line with IMGT annotations, most TCR beta V segments showed up in productive rearrangements about 87% or about 30% of the time in an earlier analysis of approximately 640 of the donors. Most TCR sequences were seen in very few donors, while some public TCRs were found in many individuals. Correlated functional status among segregating V segments might be attributable to linkage disequilibrium, but an unknown experimental factor could not be ruled out. The authors suggested that the approach could potentially be extended to other disease states and immunological phenotypes. When HLA alleles, especially DR and DQ, strongly co-occurred, attributing TCR associations to individual alleles was difficult. In a later analysis, the rate of TCR association differed among HLA loci, with DRB1 alleles having the most associated TCRs and HLA-C alleles having the fewest. The cohort was sequenced for TCR beta chains only, and without alpha or paired-chain data the features that could be detected were limited. In a later analysis, most CMV-associated TCR beta chains were found to appear HLA-restricted, with HLA associations seemingly driven largely by CMV exposure. A later genetic analysis associated a missense DCLRE1C variant with V-gene and J-gene trimming of TCR beta chains, and an independent cohort replicated the association. A further reported finding was that TCR beta sequences accurately predicted the HLA-A and HLA-B alleles for most subjects in the first cohort.

Library generation was performed with the immunoSEQ multiplex PCR assay. For the multiplex PCR, a mixture combining 60 forward primers for TCR Vbeta segments and 13 reverse primers for TCR Jbeta segments was used. The CDR3 region of rearranged TCR beta genes was amplified from genomic DNA with a multiplex PCR assay. On the Illumina HiSeq System, the amplified TCR beta libraries were sequenced as 87-base-pair reads. On the authors' methods: Across the 600 to 700 repertoires, a later analysis counted about 81 million unique TCR beta chains, 9.5 million to 12 million of which were shared by at least two donors. Raw reads were error-corrected and collapsed into unique sequences with a nearest-neighbor algorithm that merged closely related sequences to remove PCR and sequencing errors. CDR3 sequences were aligned to IMGT reference sequences to assign V, D and J gene segments. Each retained sequence needed at least a six-nucleotide match to both a V gene segment and a J gene segment. Rearrangements were classified as productive when the CDR3 lacked stop codons and remained in frame with V and J, and all other rearrangements were classified as non-productive. CDR3 was defined by IMGT convention, running from the second conserved V-encoded cysteine to the conserved J-encoded phenylalanine. The earlier analysis of 500 to 750 of the donors excluded any sequence lacking an unambiguous match to a single V gene segment. In an earlier analysis of roughly 600 of the donors, a V segment was called functional when productive rearrangements were above 56.7%, and segregating when the standard deviation between donors exceeded 5%. A statistical classification framework was built to diagnose cytomegalovirus status from the catalog of TCR beta chain sequences. A later analysis assigned V and J genes by comparing TCR nucleotide sequences with IMGT/GENE-DB human TR gene sequences. Using the TCRdist pipeline, a later analysis assigned CDR3 sequences along with most-parsimonious VDJ recombination scenarios. In a later analysis, each TCR beta chain was defined by its CDR3 amino acid sequence together with its V-gene family, and reads without a unique V-gene family were excluded. A later analysis removed 550 to 650 highly shared, low-generation-probability nucleotide sequences to deal with suspected cross-contamination and a sequencing artifact. In a later analysis, a clonal expansion index was calculated for each public chain from normalized within-repertoire ranks of inferred template counts. In a later analysis, generation probabilities were computed with a VDJ recombination model fitted to out-of-frame rearrangements, and the resulting probabilities were checked against IGoR. Hypergeometric tests were used in a later analysis to score TCR-TCR, TCR-HLA and TCR-CMV co-occurrence, with a repertoire-size bias correction applied to the TCR pairs. To estimate false discovery rates, a later analysis permuted the HLA or CMV assignments 20 times. In a later analysis, co-occurring TCRs were grouped with DBSCAN, and TCRdist sequence similarity was added when clustering was performed within HLA-allele-positive subsets. Co-occurrence clustering excluded repertoires with fewer than 30,000 or more than 120,000 public chains, plus five with anomalous nucleotide sharing. Entries here come from immuneACCESS through TCRdb and include only in-frame sequences with V and J called. Some clones fail to appear in such tables; in the studies checked, an unresolved V gene covers under half of the shortfall, and the cause of the remainder is unknown. V, J and clone size reflect that table, while D and trimming were determined from the DNA. This sample is represented by roughly 190,000 clones; more than 75% of them were singletons. The ten largest account for 1% to 1.5% of the sample.

The cohort consisted of 670 or so healthy bone marrow donors. All cohort members were sampled while nominally healthy, although unrecorded immune exposures were likely present. The donor tested CMV seronegative and was one of the 352 seronegative cohort members. Every donor gave a peripheral blood sample, and the peripheral blood mononuclear cells from that sample were used for TCR beta sequencing. The Qiagen DNeasy Blood Extraction Kit was used to extract genomic DNA from the blood cell samples. The CDR3, cysteine through phenylalanine, is 13 amino acids long. Only the CDR3 portion is preserved as DNA: 39 bases, with reading frame beginning at the first base. V is cut by 2 bases and J by 1 base, and the space between the germline ends is 6 bases. As encoded in the germline V gene, CDR1 is KGHSH while CDR2 is LQKENI.

This clonotype was obtained from a man aged 25 to 40 in good health and CMV-seronegative. Material for sequencing was PBMCs. Recombination linked TRBV18 to TRBJ2-7; the D gene remains uncertain. The CDR3 region has the sequence CASSPTESYEQYF. At the DNA level, the sequence is TGTGCCAGCTCACCAACCGAGTCCTACGAGCAGTACTTC.